The 8 T cell receptor beta chains below were found in one sample sequenced in a study of PD-L1 blockade in urothelial cancer. Data came from immunoSEQ multiplex PCR; TCRdb stores just in-frame clones and leaves some out. The data show approximately 51,000 clones, around 85% seen once. The sequences come from PBMCs, collected around atezolizumab (anti-PD-L1) treatment. These receptors originate from a man between 60 and 75 years old with urothelial cancer.

The chain combines TRBV6-5 with TRBJ2-5; D might be TRBD2 (7 bases). From germline, CDR1 is MNHEY and CDR2 SVGAGI. V was cut by 7 bases and J by 5 bases, with 20 bases left in between. This CDR3 has 15 amino acids. The chain's CDR3 is CASMGWGREKETQYF. The CDR3 nucleotides read TGTGCCAGCATGGGGTGGGGGCGGGAGAAGGAGACCCAGTACTTC.

V usage is TRBV7-3 and J usage is TRBJ2-7; 8 positions match TRBD1. Germline values: CDR1 SGHTA, CDR2 FQGTGA. V was clipped by 10 bases and J by 6 bases; unmatched bases: 14. This CDR3 is 14 amino acids long. The CDR3 DNA reads as TGTGCCACCAACAGGGACCCGACAGGGGCCGAGCAGTACTTC. This codes for CATNRDPTGAEQYF.

This clone was detected once. This chain links TRBV4-2 with TRBJ2-2; 13 positions agree with TRBD2. V lost 1 base to trimming and J lost 5 bases; unmatched junction nucleotides: 7. CDR3 length: 18 residues. Germline V gives CDR1 LGHNA, CDR2 YNFKEQ. As DNA, the CDR3 is TGTGCCAGCAGCCAAGGCCAGGGACTAGCGGGAAAGACCGGGGAGCTGTTTTTT. It is translated as CASSQGQGLAGKTGELFF.

The rearrangement links TRBV11-3 to TRBJ2-3, with 9 bases identical to TRBD1. Trimming took 1 base from V and 6 from J; bases not matched to a gene: 2. Germline V gene lookup returns CDR1 SGHNT and CDR2 YENEEA. This CDR3 contains 14 residues. The CDR3 loop is CASSLGDRVDTQYF. CDR3 sequence (DNA): TGTGCCAGCAGCTTAGGGGACAGGGTTGATACGCAGTATTTT.

The CDR3 sequence is CASSIHRGLFEKLFF. The CDR3 region has the DNA TGTGCCAGTAGTATACACAGGGGGCTTTTTGAAAAACTGTTTTTT. This rearrangement joins TRBV19 to TRBJ1-4, with 9 bases matching TRBD1. With V trimmed by 2 bases and J by 7 bases, 5 bases remained unmatched. The CDR3 is 15 residues long. Germline V gives CDR1 LNHDA, CDR2 SQIVND (reference sequence).

This chain uses TRBV10-1 with TRBJ2-3, with 10 bases lining up with TRBD2. Germline V CDR1 and CDR2: WNHNN, SYGVQD (reference sequence). The CDR3 is made up of 17 amino acids. Unmatched junction bases numbered 6, after V lost 1 base and J lost 2 bases. The CDR3 reads CASSEYASGSPTDTQYF. CDR3 bases: TGCGCCAGCAGTGAGTATGCTAGCGGGAGTCCCACAGATACGCAGTATTTT.

This clone has a handful of counts. This rearrangement joins TRBV7-2 to TRBJ1-5; D possibly corresponds to TRBD1 (5 bases). This CDR3 is 14 amino acids long. Germline loops: CDR1 SGHTA, CDR2 FQGNSA. The V end was cut by 1 base, the J end by 4 bases, with 8 bases between. DNA for the CDR3: TGTGCCAGCAGCTTAGACAGGTCTAATCAGCCCCAGCATTTT. It is translated as CASSLDRSNQPQHF.

The chain couples TRBV19 to TRBJ1-6; D is perhaps TRBD1 (6 bases). CDR1 and CDR2 (germline): LNHDA, SQIVND (reference sequence). V was clipped by 4 bases and J by 5 bases, with 9 bases between them. This CDR3 has 14 amino acids. This CDR3 reads CASSRTADNSPLHF. CDR3 DNA sequence: TGTGCCAGTAGTAGGACAGCAGATAATTCACCCCTCCACTTT.